Following are 2 T cell receptor beta chains from one sample sequenced in a study of regulatory T cells in long-lasting Graves disease. Noted time point: newly diagnosed GD, antithyroid drugs for less than 3 months. PBMC-extracted RNA yielded the TCR library. To make TCR beta libraries, researchers used iRepertoire HTBI primers and Arm-PCR of CDR3 regions. TCRdb passed the multiplex PCR reads through MiXCR, listing each CDR3 protein once. The sample holds hundreds of thousands of distinct CDR3 sequences, more than 10% seen once. The data were also submitted as part of a second study, on T cells in Graves' hyperthyroidism and ophthalmopathy.

Specimen: peripheral blood mononuclear cells (PBMCs), collected at new diagnosis, from a patient treated with antithyroid drugs. These receptor sequences come from a woman aged 25 to 39 with Graves disease.

This clonotype was picked up many times. V and J are TRBV28 and TRBJ2-7; 7 nucleotides align to TRBD2. Losses at the gene ends were 5 bases for V and 0 bases for J; bases not matched to a gene: 7. Germline V CDR1 and CDR2: MDHEN, SYDVKM. The CDR3 totals 15 residues. CDR3 sequence reads: CASSIGTTNSYEQYF. The CDR3, as DNA: TGTGCCAGCAGTATTGGGACTACTAACTCCTACGAGCAGTACTTC.

In its sample, this clonotype was seen many times. This chain uses TRBV6-1 with TRBJ2-6, with 9 bases lining up with TRBD1. The V gene's germline CDR1 is MNHNS and CDR2 SASEGT. Trimming took 6 bases from V and 1 from J; bases not matched to a gene: 1. The length of the CDR3 is 15 residues. The CDR3 DNA is TGTGCCAGCAGGGACAGGGGTTCTGGGGCCAACGTCCTGACTTTC. It is translated as CASRDRGSGANVLTF.